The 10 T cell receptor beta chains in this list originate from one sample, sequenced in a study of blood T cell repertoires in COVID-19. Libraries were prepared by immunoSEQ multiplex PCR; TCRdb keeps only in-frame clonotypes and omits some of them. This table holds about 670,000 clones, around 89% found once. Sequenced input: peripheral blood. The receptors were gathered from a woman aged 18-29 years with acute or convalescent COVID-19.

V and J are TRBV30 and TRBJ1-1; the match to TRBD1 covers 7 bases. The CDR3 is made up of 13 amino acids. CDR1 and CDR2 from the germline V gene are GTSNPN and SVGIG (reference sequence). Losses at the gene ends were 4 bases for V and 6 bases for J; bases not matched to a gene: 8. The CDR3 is CAWTRQGWAEAFF. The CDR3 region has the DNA TGTGCCTGGACTCGACAGGGCTGGGCTGAAGCTTTCTTT.

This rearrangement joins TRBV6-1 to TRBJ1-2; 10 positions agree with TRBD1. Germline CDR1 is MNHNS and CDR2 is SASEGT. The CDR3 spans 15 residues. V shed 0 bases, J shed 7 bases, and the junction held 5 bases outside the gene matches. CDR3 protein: CASSEATGGSSGYTF. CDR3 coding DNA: TGTGCCAGCAGTGAAGCGACAGGGGGCTCTAGTGGCTACACCTTC.

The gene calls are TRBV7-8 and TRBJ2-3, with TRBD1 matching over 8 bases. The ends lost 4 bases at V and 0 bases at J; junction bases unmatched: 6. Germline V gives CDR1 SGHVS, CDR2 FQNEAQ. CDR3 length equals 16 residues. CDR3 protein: CASSSRQGSSTDTQYF. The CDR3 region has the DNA TGTGCCAGCAGCTCTCGACAGGGGTCGAGCACAGATACGCAGTATTTT.

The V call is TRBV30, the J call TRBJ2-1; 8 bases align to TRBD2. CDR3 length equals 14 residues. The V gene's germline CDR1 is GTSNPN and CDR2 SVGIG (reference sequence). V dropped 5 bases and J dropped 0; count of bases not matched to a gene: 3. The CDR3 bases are TGTGCCTGGTCCGGGACTAGCTCCTACAATGAGCAGTTCTTC. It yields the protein CAWSGTSSYNEQFF.

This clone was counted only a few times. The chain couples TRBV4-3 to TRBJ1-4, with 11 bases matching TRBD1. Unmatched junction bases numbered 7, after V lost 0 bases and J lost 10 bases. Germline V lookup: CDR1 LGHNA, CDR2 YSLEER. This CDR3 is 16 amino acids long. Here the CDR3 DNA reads TGCGCCAGCAGCCAAGAACCTGGACAGGGGGCGGGAAAACTGTTTTTT. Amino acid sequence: CASSQEPGQGAGKLFF.

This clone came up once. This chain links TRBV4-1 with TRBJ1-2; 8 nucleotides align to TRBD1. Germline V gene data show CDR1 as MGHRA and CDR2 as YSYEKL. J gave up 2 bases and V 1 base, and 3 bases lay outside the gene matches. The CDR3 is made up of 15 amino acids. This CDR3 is CASSQVGTGNYGYTF. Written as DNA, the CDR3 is TGCGCCAGCAGCCAAGTGGGGACAGGAAACTATGGCTACACCTTC.

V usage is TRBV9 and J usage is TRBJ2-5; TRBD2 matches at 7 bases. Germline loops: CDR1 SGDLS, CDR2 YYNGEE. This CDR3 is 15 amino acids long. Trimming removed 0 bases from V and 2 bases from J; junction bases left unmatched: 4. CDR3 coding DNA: TGTGCCAGCAGCGTAGGGGCTAGCGGACAAGAGACCCAGTACTTC. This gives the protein CASSVGASGQETQYF.

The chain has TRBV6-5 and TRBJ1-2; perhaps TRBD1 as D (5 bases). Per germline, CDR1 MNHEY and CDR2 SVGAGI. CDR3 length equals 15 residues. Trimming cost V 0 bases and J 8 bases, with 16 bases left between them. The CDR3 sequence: CASSYSWGETSGYTF. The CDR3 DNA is TGTGCCAGCAGTTACTCCTGGGGCGAAACGTCCGGCTACACCTTC.

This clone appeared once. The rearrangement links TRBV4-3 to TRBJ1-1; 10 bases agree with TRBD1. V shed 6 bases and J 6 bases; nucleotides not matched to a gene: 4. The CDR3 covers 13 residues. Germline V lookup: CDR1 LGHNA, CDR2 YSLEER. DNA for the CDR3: TGCGCCAGCAGGGCGGACAGGGGGGCTGAAGCTTTCTTT. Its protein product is CASRADRGAEAFF.

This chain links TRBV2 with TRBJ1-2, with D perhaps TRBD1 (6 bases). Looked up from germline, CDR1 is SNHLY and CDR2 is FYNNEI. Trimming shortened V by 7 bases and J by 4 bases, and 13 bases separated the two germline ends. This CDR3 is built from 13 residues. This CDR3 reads CASIQGIIYGYTF. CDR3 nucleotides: TGTGCCAGCATCCAGGGGATCATCTATGGCTACACCTTC. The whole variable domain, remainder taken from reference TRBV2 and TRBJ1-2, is EPEVTQTPSHQVTQMGQEVILRCVPISNHLYFYWYRQILGQKVEFLVSFYNNEISEKSEIFDDQFSVERPDGSNFTLKIRSTKLEDSAMYFCASIQGIIYGYTFGSGTRLTVV.